This TCR beta chain appears in the sequencing data of a study of OX40 agonist ivuxolimab in advanced cancers. Turning to the overall study: Ivuxolimab was an agonistic, fully human IgG2 monoclonal antibody directed against OX40 (CD134), a costimulatory receptor. Intravenous ivuxolimab was administered to patients every 2 weeks at six dose levels: 0.01, 0.1, 0.3, 1.5, 3 and 10 mg/kg. Of the roughly 52 patients in dose escalation, approximately 20 had hepatocellular carcinoma, some 15 had melanoma, 9 had renal cell carcinoma and 9 had head and neck cancer. The dose-escalation cohort was 82.7% male with a mean age of about 65 years, ranging from roughly 23 to 90. Prior anti-PD-1, anti-PD-L1 or anti-CTLA-4 therapy was permitted, and 40% to 50% of dose-escalation patients had received checkpoint inhibitors. Partial responses occurred in three dose-escalation patients, of whom one had hepatocellular carcinoma and two had cutaneous melanoma. The point of sequencing TCRbeta in the periphery was to test whether ivuxolimab changed TCR sequence diversity and drove clonal T-cell expansion. The paper covers the monotherapy dose-escalation part of the phase I ivuxolimab trial, which included N of about 50 patients. The research as a whole found: After ivuxolimab, CD8+ T cells had more expanded clones than CD4+ T cells on average. Clonal expansion of both CD4+ and CD8+ blood T cells was observed from baseline to week 6 at doses 0.1 to 3.0 mg/kg. Antigen specificity was not determined for the clonally expanded peripheral T cells. In the 0.1-3.0 mg/kg groups, partial responders were among the patients with the lowest normalized peripheral clonal expansion, particularly in CD8+ T cells. Low levels of normalized T-cell clonal expansion were also shown by some nonresponding patients.

Patients with autoimmune disease history or receiving systemic immunosuppression were excluded from the trial. Peripheral blood for TCR sequencing was collected from all dose cohorts at baseline, on cycle 4 day 1, and on cycle 7 day 1. Samples came from an open-label, multicenter, first-in-human phase I dose-escalation trial of ivuxolimab. Adults with locally advanced or metastatic melanoma, renal cell carcinoma, hepatocellular carcinoma or head and neck squamous cell carcinoma were enrolled in the trial. Before TCR sequencing, CD4+ and CD8+ T cells were separately sorted from peripheral blood. The CDR1 and CDR2 encoded by the germline V gene are SNHLY and FYNNEI. The CDR3 starts with the cysteine, ends with the phenylalanine, and has 12 residues. Kept here is only the CDR3 DNA, which spans 36 bases and is read in frame from base 1. Trimmed from V: 6 bases; trimmed from J: 6 bases; junction bases lacking a gene match: 5.

Comments on this clone: Which antigen it targets is not known. No much larger clone exists at a distance of one base, and base qualities are not known.

Genomic DNA was isolated from the sorted cells so that the TCRbeta CDR3 region could be sequenced. TCRbeta CDR3 regions were sequenced using the immunoSEQ Assay. The table comes from immuneACCESS by way of TCRdb, which keeps in-frame sequences with V and J called. Part of the clones is missing from these tables; in studies checked, under half for an unresolved V gene and the rest for unknown reasons. The sample table holds some 80,000 clones, of which over 80% were seen once. Of the sample, less than 0.55% is held by the ten largest clones. The rearranged segments are TRBV2 and TRBJ2-7; 7 bases in the junction line up with TRBD2. The sequenced sample was CD4+ or CD8+ T cells sorted from blood, obtained in a trial of the OX40 agonist ivuxolimab. This receptor was obtained from an adult with an advanced solid tumor such as melanoma, head and neck, liver or kidney cancer. The CDR3 reads CASSPRLAEQYF. The bases are TGTGCCAGCAGCCCACGACTAGCCGAGCAGTACTTC.